This T cell receptor beta chain emerged from a study of T-cell reconstitution after alpha-beta-depleted transplantation in children (TCRdb year 2016). For the study in its entirety: Using TCR repertoire profiling, the study followed T-cell immune reconstitution in a quantitative way in children after TCRalphabeta/CD19-depleted allogeneic hematopoietic cell transplantation.

The table lists this clonotype with a few counts. Its antigen target is currently unknown. No quality values exist for individual bases; no much larger clone is one base distant. Its CDR3 holds 15 amino acids, cysteine through phenylalanine. Left in the record is the CDR3 DNA by itself, 45 bases read in frame from the first base. The germline V gene yields LGHNT for CDR1 and FRNRAP for CDR2. V was cut back by 0 bases and J by 0 bases, leaving a gap of 7 bases between them. Library prep was done by PCR. The run used an Illumina HiSeq 2500. TCR libraries were prepared with molecular barcoding, using unique molecular identifiers to normalize TCRbeta repertoire quantification. The raw public data were reprocessed by TCRdb itself: fastp quality trimming at Q25, MiXCR clonotype calling, in-frame beta chains only. Each entry is one CDR3 protein sequence, shown with its most common DNA and genes. The sample includes about 340,000 distinct CDR3 sequences, with around 10% observed a single time. The top ten constitute about 2.3% of the sample.

The specimen was PBMCs from the stem cell graft donor, collected from the stem cell graft. The chain joins TRBV12-5 to TRBJ2-3; the D gene lacks a confident call. This TCR was recovered from a human donor who donated a stem cell graft to a child with acute lymphoblastic leukemia. The CDR3 corresponds to CASGLVLGSTDTQYF. The DNA sequence is as follows: TGTGCTAGTGGTTTGGTACTTGGGAGCACAGATACGCAGTATTTT.